A single sample is the source of the 28 T cell receptor beta chains below, sequenced in a study of cytomegalovirus exposure and HLA in healthy donors (dated by TCRdb to about 2017). To prepare the library, the immunoSEQ multiplex PCR assay was applied. The multiplex PCR relied on a mix of 60 forward primers for TCR Vbeta segments and 13 reverse primers for TCR Jbeta segments. Entries here come from immuneACCESS through TCRdb and include only in-frame sequences with V and J called. Some clones fail to appear in such tables; in the studies checked, an unresolved V gene covers under half of the shortfall, and the cause of the remainder is unknown. The sample table holds approximately 220,000 clones, of which around 83% were seen once. More than 1.3% of the sample rests with the top ten. Sequencing was carried out using PBMCs. The source of these receptors is a girl under 18 in good health and CMV-seronegative.

The CDR3: CASRTSGINEQFF. The DNA of the CDR3 is TGCGCCAGCAGGACTAGCGGGATAAATGAGCAGTTCTTC. The chain joins TRBV5-1 to TRBJ2-1, with TRBD2 identical over 11 bases. This CDR3 contains 13 residues. Germline assignment: CDR1 SGHRS and CDR2 YFSETQ. V lost 5 bases, J lost 7 bases, and 2 bases stayed unmatched.

The V gene is TRBV6-6, the J gene TRBJ2-3; 13 bases match TRBD2. Germline CDR1 MNHNY, CDR2 SVGAGI (reference sequence). This CDR3 comprises 15 residues. J was trimmed by 11 bases and V by 6 bases; bases with no gene match: 11. The CDR3 region has the DNA TGTGCCAGCAGCTTCGGGACTAGCGGGAATGGGGGGCAGTATTTT. It specifies CASSFGTSGNGGQYF.

The chain links TRBV11-2 to TRBJ2-2; D may be TRBD2 (5 bases). V was pared by 5 bases and J by 2 bases, with 9 bases between. This CDR3 is 14 amino acids long. CDR1 is SGHAT, CDR2 FQNNGV, per germline. Here the CDR3 reads CASSRGINTGELFF. DNA of the CDR3: TGTGCCAGCAGCCGGGGTATTAACACCGGGGAGCTGTTTTTT.

This clone appeared once. V is TRBV19 and J is TRBJ1-3, with D hard to call. Germline V gene lookup returns CDR1 LNHDA and CDR2 SQIVND (reference sequence). This CDR3 contains 14 residues. The CDR3 DNA reads as TGTTTTGCACCGGGGAAGAGGGCTGGAAACACCATATATTTT. Protein sequence: CFAPGKRAGNTIYF.

The chain carries TRBV27 and TRBJ2-7; 10 bases align to TRBD1. The germline V gene has CDR1 MNHEY and CDR2 SMNVEV (reference sequence). Trimming removed 7 bases from V and 0 bases from J; junction bases left unmatched: 6. CDR3 length equals 15 residues. The CDR3 region is CASKRGQGGSYEQYF. In nucleotides, the CDR3 is TGTGCCAGCAAACGCGGACAGGGGGGCTCCTACGAGCAGTACTTC.

The genes are TRBV5-1 and TRBJ1-1, with D tentatively TRBD1 (5 bases). The CDR3 spans 13 residues. The V gene's germline CDR1 is SGHRS and CDR2 YFSETQ. V dropped 1 base and J dropped 8 bases, with 12 bases sitting between them. CDR3 sequence (DNA): TGCGCCAGCAGCTTGAGTTTGCGGGGGGAAGCTTTCTTT. Its translation is CASSLSLRGEAFF.

The chain combines TRBV19 with TRBJ1-5, with D tentatively TRBD1 (6 bases). Germline V gives CDR1 LNHDA, CDR2 SQIVND (reference sequence). This CDR3 region has 14 residues. V lost 5 bases, J lost 7 bases, and 15 bases lay in between. CDR3 amino acids: CASSLSQGWQPQHF. CDR3 coding DNA: TGTGCCAGTAGTCTATCACAGGGCTGGCAGCCCCAGCATTTT.

The chain uses TRBV4-1 and TRBJ2-2; TRBD2 agrees at 8 bases. Germline CDR1 reads MGHRA; CDR2 reads YSYEKL. The CDR3 is made up of 14 amino acids. Losses at the gene ends were 5 bases for V and 7 bases for J; bases not matched to a gene: 6. The CDR3 loop reads CASSLAGLNGELFF. CDR3 nucleotide sequence: TGCGCCAGCAGCTTAGCGGGACTGAACGGGGAGCTGTTTTTT.

The genes are TRBV7-9 and TRBJ1-1; no clear D. Trimming left V 5 bases short and J 0 bases short, with 13 bases between. From germline, CDR1 is SEHNR and CDR2 FQNEAQ (reference sequence). CDR3 length: 15 amino acids. The CDR3 DNA follows: TGTGCCAGCAGCGCACCGGGAAGGGTGAACACTGAAGCTTTCTTT. Translating gives CASSAPGRVNTEAFF.

V is TRBV5-5 and J is TRBJ2-5; D may be TRBD1 (6 bases). V was cut by 0 bases and J by 2 bases, with 11 bases left in between. CDR1 is SGHKS, CDR2 YYEKEE, per germline (reference sequence). CDR3 size: 15 residues. The CDR3 loop reads CASSLGTAPQETQYF. The DNA of the CDR3 is TGTGCCAGCAGCTTGGGGACAGCTCCTCAAGAGACCCAGTACTTC.

This chain joins TRBV27 and TRBJ2-5, with 11 bases aligning to TRBD1. V lost 4 bases, J lost 7 bases, and 11 bases stayed unmatched. Germline-derived CDR1 and CDR2 are MNHEY and SMNVEV (reference sequence). This CDR3 is 16 amino acids long. The CDR3 sequence: CASSSPEGQGVGTQYF. The CDR3 nucleotides are TGTGCCAGCAGTTCCCCCGAGGGACAGGGGGTTGGGACCCAGTACTTC.

The chain is built from TRBV28 and TRBJ2-1; tentative D call: TRBD2 (5 bases). Germline V gives CDR1 MDHEN, CDR2 SYDVKM. CDR3 length equals 15 residues. V shed 6 bases and J shed 4 bases, with 16 bases lying between them. In DNA form, the CDR3 reads TGTGCCAGCAGACCCGTCGACGGGGAGTACAATGAGCAGTTCTTC. Translation: CASRPVDGEYNEQFF.

In the case of this clone: This CDR3 is also generated by other DNA sequences in the sample. The V call is TRBV7-9, the J call TRBJ1-1; D is unresolved. The CDR3 is 13 residues long. Germline lookup yields CDR1 SEHNR and CDR2 FQNEAQ (reference sequence). Trimming removed 3 bases at V and 2 bases at J, with 7 bases between. DNA for the CDR3: TGTGCCAGCAGCTTGAGAGAAAACACTGAAGCTTTCTTT. Translating it yields CASSLRENTEAFF.

The chain combines TRBV28 with TRBJ1-2, with TRBD1 identical over 10 bases. Germline CDR1 is MDHEN and CDR2 is SYDVKM. Trimming cost V 10 bases and J 4 bases; bases outside gene matches: 9. This CDR3 has 14 amino acids. The CDR3 coding sequence is TGTGCCATCAACCCCCGGGACAGGGGCTATGGCTACACCTTC. Translation gives CAINPRDRGYGYTF.

V usage is TRBV28 and J usage is TRBJ1-6; 9 bases line up with TRBD1. This CDR3 has 15 residues. V shed 6 bases and J 6 bases; nucleotides not matched to a gene: 6. Germline lookup yields CDR1 MDHEN and CDR2 SYDVKM. The CDR3, as DNA: TGTGCCAGCAGGGGGGGGGACAGGGCTAATTCACCCCTCCACTTT. It yields the protein CASRGGDRANSPLHF.

CDR3 residues: CASSEGTVNTEAFF. The CDR3 DNA sequence: TGTGCCAGCAGCGAGGGGACAGTGAACACTGAAGCTTTCTTT. The chain joins TRBV9 to TRBJ1-1, with 7 bases that match TRBD1. V gave up 3 bases and J gave up 0 bases; unmatched junction bases: 2. CDR3 length: 14 amino acids. CDR1 and CDR2 (germline): SGDLS, YYNGEE.

The rearrangement links TRBV19 to TRBJ2-5; TRBD1 matches 12 bases. Unmatched junction bases numbered 22, after V lost 6 bases and J lost 14 bases. This CDR3 region has 17 residues. Germline CDR1 LNHDA, CDR2 SQIVND (reference sequence). CDR3 nucleotide sequence: TGTGCCAGTAGCAAGGAGGGAGCCGGTAGCGGGACAGGGGGCGTTTACTTC. Residues: CASSKEGAGSGTGGVYF.

This chain connects TRBV11-1 to TRBJ2-1, with unresolved D. Germline lookup yields CDR1 SGHAT and CDR2 FQDESV (reference sequence). The CDR3 covers 13 residues. V shed 3 bases and J shed 8 bases, with 11 bases lying between them. The CDR3 is CASSLRMAHEQFF. CDR3 DNA sequence: TGTGCCAGCAGCTTGCGGATGGCCCATGAGCAGTTCTTC.

A note on this clone: One junction end disagrees with the germline gene, perhaps due to a read error. The chain uses TRBV7-9 and TRBJ1-2, with D maybe TRBD1 (5 bases). The CDR3 has 14 amino acids. Germline loops: CDR1 SEHNR, CDR2 FQNEAQ (reference sequence). CDR3 in DNA: TGTTCCAGCAGCTTATACGACAGCCTGGACGGCTACACCTTC. This encodes CSSSLYDSLDGYTF.

J is TRBJ1-2 and V is TRBV5-8; unclear D gene. The CDR3 spans 13 residues. V was trimmed by 2 bases and J by 2 bases, leaving 7 bases between them. Germline-derived CDR1 and CDR2 are SGHTS and YDEGEE. CDR3 in DNA: TGTGCCAGCAGCTTACAGAGAAACTATGGCTACACCTTC. Its protein is CASSLQRNYGYTF.

The gene calls are TRBV29-1 and TRBJ2-2; 9 bases are a match to TRBD1. V trimming: 5 bases; J trimming: 2 bases; junction bases outside the gene matches: 3. Germline V gene data show CDR1 as SQVTM and CDR2 as ANQGSEA. This CDR3 has 14 residues. CDR3 nucleotides: TGCAGCGTTAAGGGACAGGGCAACACCGGGGAGCTGTTTTTT. Its translation is CSVKGQGNTGELFF.

The CDR3 DNA reads as TGTGCCAGCAGCCCTCAGGGTAGGAACACTGAAGCTTTCTTT. This encodes CASSPQGRNTEAFF. The J gene is TRBJ1-1, the V gene TRBV7-3, with D maybe TRBD1 (5 bases). Trimming took 5 bases from V and 1 from J, leaving 11 bases between them. Germline V gene lookup returns CDR1 SGHTA and CDR2 FQGTGA. This CDR3 is 14 amino acids long.

This chain connects TRBV19 to TRBJ1-1, with D tentatively TRBD1 (6 bases). V was clipped by 7 bases and J by 6 bases, with 9 bases between them. CDR1 and CDR2 (germline): LNHDA, SQIVND (reference sequence). CDR3 length equals 11 residues. This CDR3 reads CASKDRSEAFF. The CDR3 region has the DNA TGTGCCAGTAAAGACAGGTCTGAAGCTTTCTTT.

The chain is built from TRBV7-2 and TRBJ2-5; a weak D match, TRBD2 (5 bases). Between the trimmed V and J ends, which lost 1 base and 3 bases, there was a span of 15 bases. The germline CDR1 and CDR2 sequences are SGHTA and FQGNSA. The CDR3 spans 16 residues. CDR3 in amino acids: CASSLDPPDYEETQYF. DNA of the CDR3: TGTGCCAGCAGCTTAGACCCCCCCGACTACGAAGAGACCCAGTACTTC.

The gene calls are TRBV28 and TRBJ1-3; 7 nucleotides line up with TRBD1. This CDR3 region has 15 residues. Germline V CDR1 and CDR2: MDHEN, SYDVKM. Trimming took 7 bases from V and 2 from J; bases not matched to a gene: 8. CDR3 in DNA: TGTGCCAGCACCCTTTTTGGGACAGCTGGAAACACCATATATTTT. It yields the protein CASTLFGTAGNTIYF.

The genes are TRBV5-4 and TRBJ2-7, with TRBD1 identical over 9 bases. Germline lookup yields CDR1 SGHNT and CDR2 YYREEE (reference sequence). This CDR3 has 14 residues. The V segment lost 2 bases and the J segment 1 base; nucleotides outside the gene matches: 1. The CDR3 coding sequence is TGTGCCAGCAGCTTCGGGACAGGGTCCTACGAGCAGTACTTC. Protein sequence: CASSFGTGSYEQYF.

This clone has a handful of counts. V gene TRBV7-2 combines with J gene TRBJ1-1; 9 nucleotides align to TRBD1. CDR3 size: 14 residues. Trimming removed 4 bases from V and 10 bases from J; junction bases left unmatched: 10. CDR1 SGHTA and CDR2 FQGNSA come from the germline V gene. The CDR3 spells CASSSERGQGRAFF. CDR3 nucleotide sequence: TGTGCCAGCAGCTCCGAAAGAGGACAGGGGAGAGCTTTCTTT.

The chain has TRBV7-9 and TRBJ1-1, with 8 bases identical to TRBD1. The CDR3 runs to 11 residues. Germline assignment: CDR1 SEHNR and CDR2 FQNEAQ (reference sequence). V dropped 6 bases and J dropped 8; count of bases not matched to a gene: 2. In DNA form, the CDR3 reads TGTGCCAGCAGTGGACAGGGCGAAGCTTTCTTT. This sequence encodes CASSGQGEAFF.